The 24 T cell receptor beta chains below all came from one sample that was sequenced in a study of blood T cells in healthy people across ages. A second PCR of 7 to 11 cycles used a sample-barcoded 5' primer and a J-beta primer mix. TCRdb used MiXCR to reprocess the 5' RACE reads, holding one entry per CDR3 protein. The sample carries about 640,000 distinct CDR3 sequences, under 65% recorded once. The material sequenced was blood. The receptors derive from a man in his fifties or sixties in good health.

In nucleotides, the CDR3 is TGTGCCAGCAGCCGAACCTTTCAGGGGGCAAGTGTCACTGAAGCTTTCTTT. It specifies CASSRTFQGASVTEAFF. This chain connects TRBV5-5 to TRBJ1-1, with 8 bases identical to TRBD1. V was clipped by 4 bases and J by 4 bases; unmatched bases: 15. Germline V gives CDR1 SGHKS, CDR2 YYEKEE (reference sequence). The CDR3 is made up of 17 amino acids.

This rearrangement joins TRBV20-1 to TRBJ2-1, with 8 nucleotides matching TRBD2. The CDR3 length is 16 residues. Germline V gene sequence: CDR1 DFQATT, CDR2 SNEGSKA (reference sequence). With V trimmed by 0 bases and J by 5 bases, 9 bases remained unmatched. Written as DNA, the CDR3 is TGCAGTGCTAGAGATCGCCGGGGGGGCCGGGACAATGAGCAGTTCTTC. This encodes CSARDRRGGRDNEQFF.

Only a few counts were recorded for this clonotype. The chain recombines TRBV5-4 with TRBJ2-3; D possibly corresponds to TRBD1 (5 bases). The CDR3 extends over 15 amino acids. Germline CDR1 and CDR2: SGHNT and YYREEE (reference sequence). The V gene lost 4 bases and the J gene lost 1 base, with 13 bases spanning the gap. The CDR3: CASSPDSGGTDTQYF. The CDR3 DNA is TGTGCCAGCAGCCCCGACAGTGGCGGCACAGATACGCAGTATTTT.

CDR3 loop: CSAKKIGQGKETQYF. The CDR3 region has the DNA TGCAGTGCTAAAAAAATAGGACAGGGGAAAGAGACCCAGTACTTC. The V and J genes are TRBV20-1 and TRBJ2-5, with TRBD1 matching over 9 bases. The germline CDR1 and CDR2 sequences are DFQATT and SNEGSKA (reference sequence). CDR3 length: 15 amino acids. V lost 4 bases and J lost 3; bases outside the gene matches: 9.

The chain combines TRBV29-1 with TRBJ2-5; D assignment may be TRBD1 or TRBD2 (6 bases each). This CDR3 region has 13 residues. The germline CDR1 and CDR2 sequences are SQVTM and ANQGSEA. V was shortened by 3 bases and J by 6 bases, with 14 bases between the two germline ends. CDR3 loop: CSVEPEGGKTQYF. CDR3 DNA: TGCAGCGTTGAGCCGGAGGGGGGAAAGACCCAGTACTTC.

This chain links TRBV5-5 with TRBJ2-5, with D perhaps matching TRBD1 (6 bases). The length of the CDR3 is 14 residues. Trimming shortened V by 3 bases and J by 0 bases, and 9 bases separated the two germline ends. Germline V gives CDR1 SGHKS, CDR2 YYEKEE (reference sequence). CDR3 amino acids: CASSSGQNQETQYF. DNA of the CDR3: TGTGCCAGCAGCTCCGGACAGAACCAAGAGACCCAGTACTTC.

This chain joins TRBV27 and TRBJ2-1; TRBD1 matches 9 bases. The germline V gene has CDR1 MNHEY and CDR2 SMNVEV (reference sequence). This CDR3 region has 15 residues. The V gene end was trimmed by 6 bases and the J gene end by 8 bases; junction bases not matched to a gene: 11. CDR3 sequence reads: CASRKGDRASDEQFF. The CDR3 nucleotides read TGTGCCAGCAGGAAGGGGGACAGGGCGTCCGATGAGCAGTTCTTC.

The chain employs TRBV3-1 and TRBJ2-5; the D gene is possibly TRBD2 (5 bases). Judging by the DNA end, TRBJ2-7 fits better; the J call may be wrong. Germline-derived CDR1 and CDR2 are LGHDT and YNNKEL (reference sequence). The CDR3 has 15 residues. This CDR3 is CASSQDAPSFSEQYF. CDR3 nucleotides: TGTGCCAGCAGCCAAGATGCCCCTAGCTTCTCCGAGCAGTACTTC.

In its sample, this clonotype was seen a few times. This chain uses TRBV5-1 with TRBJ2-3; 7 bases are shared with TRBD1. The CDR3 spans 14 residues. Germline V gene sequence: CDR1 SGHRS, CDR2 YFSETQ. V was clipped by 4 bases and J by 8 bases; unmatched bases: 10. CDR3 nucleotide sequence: TGCGCCAGCAGCGCCGACAGGGACAGATCTACGCAGTATTTT. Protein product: CASSADRDRSTQYF.

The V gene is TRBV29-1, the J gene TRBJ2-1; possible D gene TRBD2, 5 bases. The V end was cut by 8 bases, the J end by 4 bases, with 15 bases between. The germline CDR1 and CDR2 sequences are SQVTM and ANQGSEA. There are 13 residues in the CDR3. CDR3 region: CSTGRTPYNEQFF. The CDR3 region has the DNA TGCAGCACCGGCCGGACTCCTTACAATGAGCAGTTCTTC.

The CDR3: CASKGAGTLNTEAFF. CDR3 nucleotides: TGCGCCAGCAAAGGCGCCGGGACCCTGAACACTGAAGCTTTCTTT. The V gene is TRBV4-1, the J gene TRBJ1-1; maybe TRBD1 (5 bases). The CDR3 is 15 amino acids. The germline CDR1 and CDR2 sequences are MGHRA and YSYEKL. With 7 bases removed from V and 0 bases from J, the gap between germline ends came to 15 bases.

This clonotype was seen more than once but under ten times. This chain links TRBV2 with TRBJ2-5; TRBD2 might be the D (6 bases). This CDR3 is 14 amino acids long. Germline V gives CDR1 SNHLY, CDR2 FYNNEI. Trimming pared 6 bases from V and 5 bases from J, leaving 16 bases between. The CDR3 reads CASREGRLSETQYF. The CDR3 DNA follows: TGTGCCAGCAGGGAGGGTAGGCTATCGGAGACCCAGTACTTC.

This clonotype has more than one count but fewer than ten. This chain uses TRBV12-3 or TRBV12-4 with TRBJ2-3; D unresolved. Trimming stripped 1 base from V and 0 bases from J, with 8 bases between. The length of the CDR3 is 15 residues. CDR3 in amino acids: CASSLDLDSTDTQYF. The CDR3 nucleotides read TGTGCCAGCAGTTTAGATCTGGACAGCACAGATACGCAGTATTTT.

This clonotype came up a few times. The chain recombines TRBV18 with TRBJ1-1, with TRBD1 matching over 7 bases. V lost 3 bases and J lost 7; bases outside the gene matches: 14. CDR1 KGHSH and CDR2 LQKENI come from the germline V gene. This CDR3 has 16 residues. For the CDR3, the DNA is TGTGCCAGCTCACCGGTCCGATCGAGGGGGCGGGGTGAAGCTTTCTTT. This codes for CASSPVRSRGRGEAFF.

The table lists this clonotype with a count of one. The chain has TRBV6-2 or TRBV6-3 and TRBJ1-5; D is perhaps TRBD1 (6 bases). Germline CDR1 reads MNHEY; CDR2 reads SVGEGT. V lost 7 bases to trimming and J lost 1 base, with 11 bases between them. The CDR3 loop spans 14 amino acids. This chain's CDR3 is CASTGAGSNQPQHF. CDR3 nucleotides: TGTGCCAGCACGGGGGCGGGGAGCAATCAGCCCCAGCATTTT.

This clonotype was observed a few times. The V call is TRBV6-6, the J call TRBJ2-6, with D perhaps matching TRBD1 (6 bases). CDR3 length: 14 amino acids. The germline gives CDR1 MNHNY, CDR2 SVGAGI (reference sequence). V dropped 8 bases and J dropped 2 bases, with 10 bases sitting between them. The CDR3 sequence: CASLGTTGANVLTF. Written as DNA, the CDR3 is TGTGCCAGCCTCGGGACAACTGGGGCCAACGTCCTGACTTTC.

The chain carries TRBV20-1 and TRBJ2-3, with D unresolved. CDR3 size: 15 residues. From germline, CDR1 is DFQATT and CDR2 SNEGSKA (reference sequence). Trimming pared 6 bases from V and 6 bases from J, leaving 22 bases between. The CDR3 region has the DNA TGCAGTGCCCCGCCGACTGTTCCCCCACAGGATACGCAGTATTTT. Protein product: CSAPPTVPPQDTQYF.

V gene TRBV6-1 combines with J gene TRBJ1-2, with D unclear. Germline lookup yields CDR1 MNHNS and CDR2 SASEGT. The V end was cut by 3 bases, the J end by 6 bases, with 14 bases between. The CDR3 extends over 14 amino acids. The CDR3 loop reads CASSDPTMRDGYTF. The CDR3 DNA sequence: TGTGCCAGCAGTGACCCCACGATGCGGGATGGCTACACCTTC.

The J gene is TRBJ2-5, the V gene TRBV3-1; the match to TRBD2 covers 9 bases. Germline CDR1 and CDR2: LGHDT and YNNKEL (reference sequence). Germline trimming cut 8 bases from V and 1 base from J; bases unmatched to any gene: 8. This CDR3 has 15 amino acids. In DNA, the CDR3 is TGTGCCAGCCAGGCCCTAGCGGGATCCCAAGAGACCCAGTACTTC. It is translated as CASQALAGSQETQYF.

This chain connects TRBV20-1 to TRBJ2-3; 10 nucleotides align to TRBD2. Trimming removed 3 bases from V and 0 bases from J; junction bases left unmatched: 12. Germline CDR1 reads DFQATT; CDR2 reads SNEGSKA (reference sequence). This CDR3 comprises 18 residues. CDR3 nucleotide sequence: TGCAGTGCTAGGGTCCCTAGCGGGGGACCCCCTAGCACAGATACGCAGTATTTT. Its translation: CSARVPSGGPPSTDTQYF.

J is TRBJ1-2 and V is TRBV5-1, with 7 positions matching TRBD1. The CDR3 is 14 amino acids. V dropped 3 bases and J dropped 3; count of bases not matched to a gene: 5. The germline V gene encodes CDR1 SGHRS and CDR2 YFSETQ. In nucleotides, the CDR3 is TGCGCCAGCAGCTCGACAGGGCCTGACTATGGCTACACCTTC. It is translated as CASSSTGPDYGYTF.

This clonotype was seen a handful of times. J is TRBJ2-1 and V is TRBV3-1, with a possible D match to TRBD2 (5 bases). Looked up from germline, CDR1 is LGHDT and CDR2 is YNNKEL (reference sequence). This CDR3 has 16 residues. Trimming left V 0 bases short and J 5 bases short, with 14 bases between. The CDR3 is CASSQEIGEGNNEQFF. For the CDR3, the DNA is TGTGCCAGCAGCCAAGAGATTGGTGAGGGAAACAATGAGCAGTTCTTC.

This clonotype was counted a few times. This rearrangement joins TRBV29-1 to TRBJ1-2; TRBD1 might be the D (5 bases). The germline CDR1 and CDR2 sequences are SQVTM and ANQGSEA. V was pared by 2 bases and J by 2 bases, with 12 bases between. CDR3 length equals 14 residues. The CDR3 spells CSVETPPGNYGYTF. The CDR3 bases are TGCAGCGTTGAAACCCCCCCAGGGAACTATGGCTACACCTTC.

CDR3 sequence (DNA): TGCAGTGCTCCCGCGCCGGGGGAAGGGACAGATACGCAGTATTTT. Protein: CSAPAPGEGTDTQYF. J is TRBJ2-3 and V is TRBV20-1; TRBD2 is a possible D gene (6 bases). The CDR3 totals 15 residues. Trimming took 5 bases from V and 3 from J, leaving 18 bases between them. Germline V CDR1 and CDR2: DFQATT, SNEGSKA (reference sequence).